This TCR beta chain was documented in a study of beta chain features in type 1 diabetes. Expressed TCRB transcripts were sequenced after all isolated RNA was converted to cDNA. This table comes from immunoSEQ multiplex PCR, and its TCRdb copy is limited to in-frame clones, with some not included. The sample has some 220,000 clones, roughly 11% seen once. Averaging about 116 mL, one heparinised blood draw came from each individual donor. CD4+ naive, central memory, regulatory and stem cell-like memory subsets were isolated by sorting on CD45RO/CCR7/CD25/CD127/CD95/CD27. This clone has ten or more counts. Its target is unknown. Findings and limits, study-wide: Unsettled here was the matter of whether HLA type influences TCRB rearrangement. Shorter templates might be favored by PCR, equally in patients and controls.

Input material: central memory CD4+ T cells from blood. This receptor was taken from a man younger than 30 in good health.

The CDR3 here is CSAPTSGSETQYF. In DNA, the CDR3 is TGCAGCGCTCCGACTAGCGGGAGCGAGACCCAGTACTTC. V usage is TRBV29-1 and J usage is TRBJ2-5; 12 nucleotides match TRBD2. V was pared by 7 bases and J by 5 bases, with 5 bases of the junction left unmatched. The V gene's germline CDR1 is SQVTM and CDR2 ANQGSEA. The CDR3 covers 13 residues. Drawing the rest from reference TRBV29-1 and TRBJ2-5, the complete variable domain is SAVISQKPSRDICQRGTSLTIQCQVDSQVTMMFWYRQQPGQSLTLIATANQGSEATYESGFVIDKFPISRPNLTFSTLTVSNMSPEDSSIYLCSAPTSGSETQYFGPGTRLLVL.